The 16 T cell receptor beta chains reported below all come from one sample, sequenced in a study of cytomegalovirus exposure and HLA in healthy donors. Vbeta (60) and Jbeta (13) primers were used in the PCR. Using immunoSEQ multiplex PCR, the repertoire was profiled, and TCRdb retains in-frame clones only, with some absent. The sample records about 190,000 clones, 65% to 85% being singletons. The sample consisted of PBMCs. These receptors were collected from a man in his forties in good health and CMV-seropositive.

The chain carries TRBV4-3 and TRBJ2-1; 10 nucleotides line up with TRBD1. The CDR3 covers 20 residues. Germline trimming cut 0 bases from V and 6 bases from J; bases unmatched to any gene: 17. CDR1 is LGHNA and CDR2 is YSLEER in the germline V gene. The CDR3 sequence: CASSQDLNPLTGTGANEQFF. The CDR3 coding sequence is TGCGCCAGCAGCCAAGATCTTAACCCTCTAACCGGGACAGGGGCCAATGAGCAGTTCTTC.

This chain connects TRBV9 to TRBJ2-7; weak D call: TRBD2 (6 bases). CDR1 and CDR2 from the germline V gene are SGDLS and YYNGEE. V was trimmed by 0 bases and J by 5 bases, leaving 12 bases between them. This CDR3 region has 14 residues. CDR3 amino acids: CASSVGGGFHEQYF. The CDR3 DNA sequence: TGTGCCAGCAGCGTAGGTGGGGGGTTCCACGAGCAGTACTTC.

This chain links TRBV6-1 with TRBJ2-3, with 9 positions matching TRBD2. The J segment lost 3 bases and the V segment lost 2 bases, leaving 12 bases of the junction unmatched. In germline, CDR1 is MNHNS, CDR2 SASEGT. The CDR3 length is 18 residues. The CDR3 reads CASSESGGRAAGTDTQYF. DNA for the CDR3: TGTGCCAGCAGTGAATCCGGCGGGAGGGCCGCCGGAACAGATACGCAGTATTTT.

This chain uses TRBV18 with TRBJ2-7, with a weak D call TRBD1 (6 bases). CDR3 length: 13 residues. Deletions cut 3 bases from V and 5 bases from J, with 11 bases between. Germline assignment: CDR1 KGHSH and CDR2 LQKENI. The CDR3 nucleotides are TGTGCCAGCTCACCCGACAGGCTTGACGAGCAGTACTTC. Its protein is CASSPDRLDEQYF. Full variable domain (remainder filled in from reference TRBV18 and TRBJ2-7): NAGVMQNPRHLVRRRGQEARLRCSPMKGHSHVYWYRQLPEEGLKFMVYLQKENIIDESGMPKERFSAEFPKEGPSILRIQQVVRGDSAAYFCASSPDRLDEQYFGPGTRLTVT.

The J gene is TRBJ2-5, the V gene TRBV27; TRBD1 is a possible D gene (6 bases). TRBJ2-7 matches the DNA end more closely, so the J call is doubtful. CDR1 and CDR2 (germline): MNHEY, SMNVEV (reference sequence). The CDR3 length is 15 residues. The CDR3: CARRKRQASPYEQYF. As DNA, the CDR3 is TGTGCCCGTCGGAAGCGACAGGCCTCTCCCTACGAGCAGTACTTC.

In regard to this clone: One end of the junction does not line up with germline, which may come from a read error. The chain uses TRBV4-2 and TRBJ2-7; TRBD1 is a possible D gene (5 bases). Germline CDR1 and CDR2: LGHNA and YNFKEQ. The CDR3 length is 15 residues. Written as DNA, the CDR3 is TGTGCCAGCAGCCAAGATCACCAGGGCTCCTACGAACAGTACTTC. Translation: CASSQDHQGSYEQYF.

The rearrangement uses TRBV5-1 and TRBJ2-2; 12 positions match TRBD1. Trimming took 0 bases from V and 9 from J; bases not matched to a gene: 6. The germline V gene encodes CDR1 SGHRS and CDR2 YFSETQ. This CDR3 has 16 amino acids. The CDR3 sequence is CASSLAGQGAIRELFF. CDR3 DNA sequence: TGCGCCAGCAGCTTGGCGGGACAGGGGGCTATCCGGGAGCTGTTTTTT.

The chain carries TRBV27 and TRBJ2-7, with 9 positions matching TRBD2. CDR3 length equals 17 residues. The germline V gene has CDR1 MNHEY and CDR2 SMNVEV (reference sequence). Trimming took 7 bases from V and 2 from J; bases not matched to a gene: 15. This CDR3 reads CASKGSGSSQGAYEQYF. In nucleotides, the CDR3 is TGTGCCAGCAAGGGTAGCGGGAGTAGCCAAGGTGCCTACGAGCAGTACTTC.

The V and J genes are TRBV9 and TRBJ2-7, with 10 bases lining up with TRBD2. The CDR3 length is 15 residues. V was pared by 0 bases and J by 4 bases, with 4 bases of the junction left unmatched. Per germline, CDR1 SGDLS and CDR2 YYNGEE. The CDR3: CASSVEASGSYEQYF. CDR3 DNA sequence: TGTGCCAGCAGCGTAGAGGCTAGCGGGAGTTACGAGCAGTACTTC. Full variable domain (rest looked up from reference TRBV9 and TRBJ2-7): DSGVTQTPKHLITATGQRVTLRCSPRSGDLSVYWYQQSLDQGLQFLIQYYNGEERAKGNILERFSAQQFPDLHSELNLSSLELGDSALYFCASSVEASGSYEQYFGPGTRLTVT.

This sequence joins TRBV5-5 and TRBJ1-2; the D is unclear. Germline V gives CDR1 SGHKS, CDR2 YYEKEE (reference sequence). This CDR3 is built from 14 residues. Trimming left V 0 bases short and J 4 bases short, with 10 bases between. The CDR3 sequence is CASSLAYEIYGYTF. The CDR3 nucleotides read TGTGCCAGCAGCTTGGCCTACGAAATCTATGGCTACACCTTC.

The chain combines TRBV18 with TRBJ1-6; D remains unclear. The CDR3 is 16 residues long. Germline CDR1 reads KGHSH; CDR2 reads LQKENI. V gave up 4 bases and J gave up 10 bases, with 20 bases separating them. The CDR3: CASSLRESHIGSPLHF. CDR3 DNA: TGTGCCAGCTCACTCCGGGAGTCCCACATCGGGTCACCCCTCCACTTT.

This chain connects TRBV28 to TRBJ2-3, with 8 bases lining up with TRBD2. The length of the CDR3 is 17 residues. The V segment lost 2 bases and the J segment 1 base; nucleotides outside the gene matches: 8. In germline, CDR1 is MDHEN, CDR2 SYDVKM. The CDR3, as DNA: TGTGCCAGCAGTTTACAGGCCAGCGGGAGAGGCACAGATACGCAGTATTTT. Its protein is CASSLQASGRGTDTQYF. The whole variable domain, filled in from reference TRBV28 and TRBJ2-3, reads DVKVTQSSRYLVKRTGEKVFLECVQDMDHENMFWYRQDPGLGLRLIYFSYDVKMKEKGDIPEGYSVSREKKERFSLILESASTNQTSMYLCASSLQASGRGTDTQYFGPGTRLTVL.

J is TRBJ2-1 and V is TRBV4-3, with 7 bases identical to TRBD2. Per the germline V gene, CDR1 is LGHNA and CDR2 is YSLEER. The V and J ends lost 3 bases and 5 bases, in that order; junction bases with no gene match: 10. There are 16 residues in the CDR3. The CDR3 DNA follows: TGCGCCAGCAGCCAGGGGGTAGCGGGCAACCACAATGAGCAGTTCTTC. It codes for CASSQGVAGNHNEQFF.

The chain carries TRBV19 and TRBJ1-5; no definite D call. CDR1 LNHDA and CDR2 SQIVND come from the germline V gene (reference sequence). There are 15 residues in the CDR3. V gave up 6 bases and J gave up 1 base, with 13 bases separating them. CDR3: CASSSYTTSNQPQHF. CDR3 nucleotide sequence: TGTGCCAGTAGCTCTTACACTACGAGCAATCAGCCCCAGCATTTT. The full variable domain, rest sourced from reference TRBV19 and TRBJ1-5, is DGGITQSPKYLFRKEGQNVTLSCEQNLNHDAMYWYRQDPGQGLRLIYYSQIVNDFQKGDIAEGYSVSREKKESFPLTVTSAQKNPTAFYLCASSSYTTSNQPQHFGDGTRLSIL.

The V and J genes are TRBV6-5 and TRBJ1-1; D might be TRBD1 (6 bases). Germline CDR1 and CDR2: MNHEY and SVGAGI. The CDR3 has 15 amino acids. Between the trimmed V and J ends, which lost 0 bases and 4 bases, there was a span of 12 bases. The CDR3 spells CASSYSQGLGTEAFF. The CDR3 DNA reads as TGTGCCAGCAGTTACTCTCAGGGGTTAGGCACTGAAGCTTTCTTT.

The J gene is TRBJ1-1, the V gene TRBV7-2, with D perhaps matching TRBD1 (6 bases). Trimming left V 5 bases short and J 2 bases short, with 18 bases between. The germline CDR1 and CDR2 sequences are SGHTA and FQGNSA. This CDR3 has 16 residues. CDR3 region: CASSLRGGQINTEAFF. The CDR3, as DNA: TGTGCCAGCAGCCTTCGAGGTGGACAGATTAACACTGAAGCTTTCTTT.